This T cell receptor (beta chain) was captured by sequencing in a study of blood T cell repertoires in COVID-19. The sample holds one count of this clone. The V segment lost 4 bases and the J segment 4 bases; nucleotides outside the gene matches: 6. This CDR3 has 14 residues. Germline CDR1 reads SGHRS; CDR2 reads YFSETQ. Assay used: immunoSEQ multiplex PCR; TCRdb lists only in-frame clones, some missing. The table includes some 120,000 clones, around three quarters detected once. The sequenced sample consisted of peripheral blood. The chain employs TRBV5-1 and TRBJ2-3, with TRBD2 matching over 7 bases. The clonotype originates from a woman in her 70s with acute or convalescent COVID-19. The CDR3 loop reads CASSLGGRADTQYF. In DNA form, the CDR3 reads TGCGCCAGCAGCCTTGGGGGGAGGGCAGATACGCAGTATTTT.